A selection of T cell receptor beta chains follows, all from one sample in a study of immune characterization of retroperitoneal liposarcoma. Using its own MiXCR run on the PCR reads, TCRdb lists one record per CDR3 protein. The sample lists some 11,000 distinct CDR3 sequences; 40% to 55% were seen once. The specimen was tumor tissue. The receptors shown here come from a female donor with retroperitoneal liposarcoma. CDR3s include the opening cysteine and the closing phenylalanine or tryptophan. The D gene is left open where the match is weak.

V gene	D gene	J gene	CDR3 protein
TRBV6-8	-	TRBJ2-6	CASQDNSLSGANVLTF
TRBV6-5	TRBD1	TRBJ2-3	CASSYGTGGVFLDTQYF
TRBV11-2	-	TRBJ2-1	CASSSKVYEQFF
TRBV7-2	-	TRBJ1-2	CASSSQGYGYTF
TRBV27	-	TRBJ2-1	CASRPDPYLYNEQFF
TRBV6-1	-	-	CASTDGAGAPYEQYF
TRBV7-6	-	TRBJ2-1	CASSPPLDTYEQFF
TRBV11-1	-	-	CASSLVWGPGNEQYF
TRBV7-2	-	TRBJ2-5	CASSLVDYQETQYF
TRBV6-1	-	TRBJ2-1	CASSEVRGDEQFF
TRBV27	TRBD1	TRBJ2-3	CASSLNSGTGGTDTQYF
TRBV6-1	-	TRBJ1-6	CASRTRVGNSPLHF
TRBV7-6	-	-	CASSYELGISPYNEQYF
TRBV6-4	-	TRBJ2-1	CASSDGDSEAAEQFF
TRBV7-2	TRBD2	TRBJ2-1	CASNKGREDEQFF
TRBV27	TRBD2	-	CASRPGTSGSPNEQYF
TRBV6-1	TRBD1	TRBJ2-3	CASSRQGAPDTQYF
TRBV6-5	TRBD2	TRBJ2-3	CASSSRAGIADTQYF
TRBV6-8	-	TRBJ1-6	CASSYIMGGGSPLHF
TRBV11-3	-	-	CASSSLRGIYEQYF
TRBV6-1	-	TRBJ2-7	CASSDRGSSYEQYF
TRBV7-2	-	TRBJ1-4	CASSRSRNEKLFF
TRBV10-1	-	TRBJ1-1	CASSENGPENAEAFF
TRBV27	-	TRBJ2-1	CASSATLSSRLRNEQFF
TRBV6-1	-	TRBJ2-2	CASSPPVSVNTGELFF